A selection of T cell receptor beta chains follows, all from one sample in a study of Tregs in tolerant kidney transplant recipients. Profiling relied on immunoSEQ multiplex PCR, and the TCRdb table lists in-frame clones only, not all of them. This table has roughly 99,000 clones, 93% appearing once. The specimen comprised CD4+ T cells from blood, sampled before the transplant. Every receptor here comes from a human donor who received a combined kidney and bone marrow transplant. Each CDR3 is given with its conserved first and last residue. The order of the fields is clone size, J gene, V gene, D gene, CDR3 length, CDR3 protein, CDR3 DNA. The D gene is left open where the match is weak. The size entry is marked missing in some rows and otherwise reads once, few, many or a size class.

>NA|TRBJ2-7|TRBV6-1|TRBD2|14
CASHRTSGSNEQYF
TGTGCCAGCCATAGGACTAGCGGGAGTAACGAGCAGTACTTC
>NA|TRBJ1-3|TRBV18|NA|16
CASSPQSGLSGNTIYF
TGTGCCAGCTCACCTCAGTCGGGTTTATCTGGAAACACCATATATTTT
>NA|TRBJ1-3|TRBV7-2|TRBD1|17
CASSLTGTGGFGNTIYF
TGTGCCAGCAGCCTGACCGGGACAGGGGGGTTTGGAAACACCATATATTTT
>NA|TRBJ2-1|TRBV5-1|NA|15
CASSLVAVPYNEQFF
TGCGCCAGCAGCTTGGTAGCGGTACCCTACAATGAGCAGTTCTTC
>NA|TRBJ2-1|TRBV7-9|TRBD2|16
CASSLRASGAYNEQFF
TGTGCCAGCAGCCTAAGGGCTAGCGGAGCCTACAATGAGCAGTTCTTC
>once|TRBJ1-2|TRBV15|NA|12
CATSGGEGGYTF
TGTGCCACCAGCGGGGGGGAGGGAGGCTACACCTTC
>NA|TRBJ2-3|TRBV7-3|TRBD2|18
CASSLRTSGRAGTDTQYF
TGTGCCAGCAGCTTAAGGACTAGCGGGAGGGCCGGCACAGATACGCAGTATTTT
>few|TRBJ1-1|TRBV29-1|NA|12
CSVVGGPTEAFF
TGCAGCGTTGTAGGCGGTCCCACTGAAGCTTTCTTT
>NA|TRBJ2-3|TRBV7-2|NA|16
CASSLVWSGGTDTQYF
TGTGCCAGCAGCTTAGTTTGGTCAGGGGGCACAGATACGCAGTATTTT
>NA|TRBJ2-5|TRBV18|NA|13
CASSRQFQETQYF
TGTGCCAGCTCACGACAGTTCCAAGAGACCCAGTACTTC
>few|TRBJ2-2|TRBV7-2|TRBD2|16
CASSRPTSGRTGELFF
TGTGCCAGCAGCCGCCCGACTAGCGGGAGGACCGGGGAGCTGTTTTTT
>few|TRBJ1-4|TRBV2|NA|14
CASIRVRGGEKLFF
TGTGCCAGCATTCGAGTTAGGGGAGGTGAAAAACTGTTTTTT
>NA|TRBJ2-5|TRBV7-8|TRBD2|15
CASSLVERGRGTQYF
TGTGCCAGCAGCTTAGTTGAGCGGGGGAGGGGTACCCAGTACTTC
>NA|TRBJ2-1|TRBV21-1|NA|20
CASSLLIGRGSDSSYNEQFF
TGTGCCAGCAGCCTTCTTATCGGGAGGGGATCCGATAGCTCCTACAATGAGCAGTTCTTC
>NA|TRBJ2-5|TRBV29-1|TRBD1|14
CSGTGTGGSGTQYF
TGCAGCGGAACCGGGACAGGGGGCTCGGGGACCCAGTACTTC
>NA|TRBJ1-3|TRBV14|TRBD1|13
CASSQWTGYTIYF
TGTGCCAGCAGCCAATGGACAGGATACACCATATATTTT
>NA|TRBJ2-2|TRBV7-3|TRBD2|15
CASSPNSGRAGELFF
TGTGCCAGCAGCCCTAATAGCGGGAGGGCCGGGGAGCTGTTTTTT
>NA|TRBJ2-7|TRBV10-3|NA|12
CAIRGGNFEQYF
TGTGCCATCAGGGGGGGAAATTTCGAGCAGTACTTC
>NA|TRBJ2-2|TRBV11-3|TRBD2|16
CASSGTSHANTGELFF
TGTGCCAGCAGCGGGACTAGCCATGCGAACACCGGGGAGCTGTTTTTT
>once|TRBJ1-6|TRBV5-5|NA|17
CASSLARQAPDNSPLHF
TGTGCCAGCAGCTTGGCTCGACAGGCTCCGGATAATTCACCCCTCCACTTT
>once|TRBJ2-7|TRBV7-3|TRBD1|15
CASSPRQGAPNEQYF
TGTGCCAGCAGCCCACGCCAGGGGGCACCCAACGAGCAGTACTTC
>once|TRBJ1-2|TRBV19|NA|11
CASTAGLGYTF
TGTGCCAGTACCGCCGGGTTAGGCTACACCTTC
>NA|TRBJ2-3|TRBV5-4|TRBD1|18
CASSQDIGDRVSTDTQYF
TGTGCCAGCAGCCAAGATATAGGGGACAGGGTATCAACAGATACGCAGTATTTT
>NA|TRBJ2-7|TRBV19|NA|13
CASSTGITYEQYF
TGTGCCAGTAGCACAGGGATAACCTACGAGCAGTACTTC
>NA|TRBJ1-6|TRBV7-6|NA|12
CASSSYNSPLHF
TGTGCCAGCAGCTCGTATAATTCACCCCTCCACTTT
>NA|TRBJ1-5|TRBV28|NA|12
CASRAGVQPQHF
TGTGCCAGCAGAGCAGGGGTTCAGCCCCAGCATTTT
>NA|TRBJ1-3|TRBV11-2|NA|16
CASSPSGGSSGNTIYF
TGTGCCAGCAGCCCATCCGGGGGTAGCTCTGGAAACACCATATATTTT
>NA|TRBJ1-2|TRBV4-3|TRBD1|16
CASSQVGTGVPSGYTF
TGCGCCAGCAGCCAAGTAGGGACAGGGGTTCCTAGTGGCTACACCTTC
>NA|TRBJ1-6|TRBV2|NA|16
CASTEVRSSYNSPLHF
TGTGCCAGCACTGAGGTCAGAAGCTCCTATAATTCACCCCTCCACTTT
>NA|TRBJ1-3|TRBV6-6|NA|15
CASSKPPGSGNTIYF
TGTGCCAGCAGCAAACCCCCCGGCTCTGGAAACACCATATATTTT
>NA|TRBJ2-2|TRBV6-5|TRBD2|15
CASSLDRREAGELFF
TGTGCCAGCAGTTTAGACAGGCGGGAGGCCGGGGAGCTGTTTTTT